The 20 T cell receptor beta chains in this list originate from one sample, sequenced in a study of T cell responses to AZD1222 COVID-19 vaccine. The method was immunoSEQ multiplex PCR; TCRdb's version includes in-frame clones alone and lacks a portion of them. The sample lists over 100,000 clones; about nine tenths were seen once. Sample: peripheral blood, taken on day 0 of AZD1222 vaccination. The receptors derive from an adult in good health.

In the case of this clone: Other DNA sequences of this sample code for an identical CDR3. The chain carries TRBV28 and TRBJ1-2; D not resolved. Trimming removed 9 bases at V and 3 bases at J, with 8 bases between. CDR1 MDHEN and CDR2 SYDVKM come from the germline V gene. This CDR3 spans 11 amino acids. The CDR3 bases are TGTGCCAGTTCAAGTGACTATGGCTACACCTTC. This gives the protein CASSSDYGYTF.

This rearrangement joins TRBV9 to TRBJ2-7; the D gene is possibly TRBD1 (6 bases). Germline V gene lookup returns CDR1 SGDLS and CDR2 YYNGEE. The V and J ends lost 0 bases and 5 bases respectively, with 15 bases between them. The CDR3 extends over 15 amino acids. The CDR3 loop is CASSVGSGTPNEQYF. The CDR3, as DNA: TGTGCCAGCAGCGTAGGCTCCGGGACACCTAACGAGCAGTACTTC.

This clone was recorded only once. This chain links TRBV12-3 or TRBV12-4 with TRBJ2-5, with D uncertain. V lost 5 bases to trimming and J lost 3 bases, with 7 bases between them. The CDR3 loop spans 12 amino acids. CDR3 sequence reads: CASSRLEETQYF. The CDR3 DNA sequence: TGTGCCAGCAGTCGACTTGAAGAGACCCAGTACTTC.

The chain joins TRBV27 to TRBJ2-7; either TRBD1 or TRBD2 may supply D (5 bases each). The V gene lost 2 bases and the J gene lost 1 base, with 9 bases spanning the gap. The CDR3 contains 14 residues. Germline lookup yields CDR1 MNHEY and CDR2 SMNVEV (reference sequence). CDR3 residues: CASSLRGPSYEQYF. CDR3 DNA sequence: TGTGCCAGCAGTTTAAGGGGACCATCCTACGAGCAGTACTTC.

The CDR3 reads CASSMDREIWSSNQPQHF. DNA for the CDR3: TGTGCCAGTAGTATGGACAGGGAAATCTGGAGTAGCAATCAGCCCCAGCATTTT. V gene TRBV19 combines with J gene TRBJ1-5, with TRBD1 matching over 8 bases. Trimming at V came to 3 bases and at J to 0 bases, leaving 10 bases not matched to a gene. The CDR3 has 18 amino acids. Germline V lookup: CDR1 LNHDA, CDR2 SQIVND (reference sequence).

The CDR3 DNA sequence: TGTGCCACCCACGGGGGGGGAAATTCACCCCTCCACTTT. Its protein is CATHGGGNSPLHF. The genes are TRBV6-5 and TRBJ1-6; D is possibly TRBD1 (5 bases). This CDR3 has 13 amino acids. The ends were cut back, 10 bases at V and 7 bases at J, with 14 bases in the middle. Germline lookup yields CDR1 MNHEY and CDR2 SVGAGI.

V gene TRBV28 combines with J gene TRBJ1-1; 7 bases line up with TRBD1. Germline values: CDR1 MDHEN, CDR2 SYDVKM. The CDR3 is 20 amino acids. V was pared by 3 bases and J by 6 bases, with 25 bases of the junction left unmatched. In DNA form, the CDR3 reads TGTGCCAGCAGTTTGTCCCTTCTAAGCTTCTCGACAGGGAGTTATGCTGAAGCTTTCTTT. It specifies CASSLSLLSFSTGSYAEAFF.

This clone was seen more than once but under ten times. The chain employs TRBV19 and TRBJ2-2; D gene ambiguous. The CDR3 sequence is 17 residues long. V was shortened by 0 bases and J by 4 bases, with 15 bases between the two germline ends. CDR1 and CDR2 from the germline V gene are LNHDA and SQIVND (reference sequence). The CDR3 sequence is CASSIDHSLRGTGELFF. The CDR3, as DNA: TGTGCCAGTAGTATAGATCACAGTCTCCGTGGCACCGGGGAGCTGTTTTTT. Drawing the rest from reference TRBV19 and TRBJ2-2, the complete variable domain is DGGITQSPKYLFRKEGQNVTLSCEQNLNHDAMYWYRQDPGQGLRLIYYSQIVNDFQKGDIAEGYSVSREKKESFPLTVTSAQKNPTAFYLCASSIDHSLRGTGELFFGEGSRLTVL.

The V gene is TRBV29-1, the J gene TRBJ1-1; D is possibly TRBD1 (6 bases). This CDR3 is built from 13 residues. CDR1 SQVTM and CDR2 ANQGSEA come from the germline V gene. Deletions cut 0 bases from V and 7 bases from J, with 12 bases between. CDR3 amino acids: CSVEEVAGVEAFF. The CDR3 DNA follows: TGCAGCGTTGAAGAGGTGGCAGGGGTTGAAGCTTTCTTT.

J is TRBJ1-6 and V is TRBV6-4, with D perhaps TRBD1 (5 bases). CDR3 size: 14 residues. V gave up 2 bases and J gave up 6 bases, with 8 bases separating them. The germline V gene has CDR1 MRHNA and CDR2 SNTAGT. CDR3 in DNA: TGTGCCAGCAGTGACGGGGGGAGTAATTCACCCCTCCACTTT. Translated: CASSDGGSNSPLHF.

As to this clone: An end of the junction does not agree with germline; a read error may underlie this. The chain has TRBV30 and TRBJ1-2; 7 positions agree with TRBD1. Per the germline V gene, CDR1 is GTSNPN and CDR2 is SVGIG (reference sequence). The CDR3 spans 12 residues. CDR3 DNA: TGTGCCTGGGTGGGGGACAGCTCTTTGTTCGCCTTC. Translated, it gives CAWVGDSSLFAF.

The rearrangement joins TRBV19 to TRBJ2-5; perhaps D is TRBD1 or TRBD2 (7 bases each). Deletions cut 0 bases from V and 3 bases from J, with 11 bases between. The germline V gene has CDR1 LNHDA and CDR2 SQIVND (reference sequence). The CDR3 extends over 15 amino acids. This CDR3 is CASSIDQGGKETQYF. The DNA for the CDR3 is TGTGCCAGTAGTATAGACCAGGGGGGGAAAGAGACCCAGTACTTC. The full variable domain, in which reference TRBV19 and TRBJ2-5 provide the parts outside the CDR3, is DGGITQSPKYLFRKEGQNVTLSCEQNLNHDAMYWYRQDPGQGLRLIYYSQIVNDFQKGDIAEGYSVSREKKESFPLTVTSAQKNPTAFYLCASSIDQGGKETQYFGPGTRLLVL.

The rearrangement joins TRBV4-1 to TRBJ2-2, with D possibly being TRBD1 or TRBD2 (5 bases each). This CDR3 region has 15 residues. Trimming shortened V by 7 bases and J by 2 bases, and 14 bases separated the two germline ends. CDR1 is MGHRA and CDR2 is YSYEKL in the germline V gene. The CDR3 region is CASTRSGANTGELFF. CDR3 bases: TGCGCCAGCACCCGCTCCGGGGCCAACACCGGGGAGCTGTTTTTT.

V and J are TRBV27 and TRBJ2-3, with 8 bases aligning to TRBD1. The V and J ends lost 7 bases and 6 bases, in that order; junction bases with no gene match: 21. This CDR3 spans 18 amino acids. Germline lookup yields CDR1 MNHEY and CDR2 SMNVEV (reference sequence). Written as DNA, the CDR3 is TGTGCCAGCATCCCGTTAGCCCCCAGGACAGGGCGTCGCGATACGCAGTATTTT. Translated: CASIPLAPRTGRRDTQYF.

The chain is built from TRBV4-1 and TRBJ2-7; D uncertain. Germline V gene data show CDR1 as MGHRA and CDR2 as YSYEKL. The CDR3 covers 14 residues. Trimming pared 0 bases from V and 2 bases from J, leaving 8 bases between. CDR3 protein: CASSQDGGPYEQYF. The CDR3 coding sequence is TGCGCCAGCAGCCAAGATGGCGGCCCCTACGAGCAGTACTTC.

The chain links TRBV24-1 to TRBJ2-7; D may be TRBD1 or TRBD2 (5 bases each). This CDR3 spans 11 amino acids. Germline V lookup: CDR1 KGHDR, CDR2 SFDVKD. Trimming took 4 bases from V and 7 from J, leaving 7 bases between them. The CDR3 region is CATSEGDEQYF. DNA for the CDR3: TGTGCCACCAGTGAGGGGGATGAGCAGTACTTC.

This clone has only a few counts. The CDR3 spells CATSDSGGLDTGELFF. CDR3 DNA: TGTGCCACCAGTGATTCAGGGGGCTTAGACACCGGGGAGCTGTTTTTT. This chain joins TRBV24-1 and TRBJ2-2; 8 nucleotides agree with TRBD1. This CDR3 is built from 16 residues. CDR1 KGHDR and CDR2 SFDVKD come from the germline V gene. Trimming removed 2 bases from V and 3 bases from J; junction bases left unmatched: 4.

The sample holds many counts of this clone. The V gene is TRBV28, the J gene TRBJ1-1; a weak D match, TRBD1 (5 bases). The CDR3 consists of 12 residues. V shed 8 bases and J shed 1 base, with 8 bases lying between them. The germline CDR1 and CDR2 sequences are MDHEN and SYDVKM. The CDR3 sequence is CASHRPNTEAFF. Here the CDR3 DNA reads TGTGCCAGCCACAGGCCGAACACTGAAGCTTTCTTT.

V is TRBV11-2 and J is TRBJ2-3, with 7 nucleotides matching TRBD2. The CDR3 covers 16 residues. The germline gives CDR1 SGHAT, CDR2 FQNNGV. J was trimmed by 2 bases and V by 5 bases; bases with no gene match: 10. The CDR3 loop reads CASSAYRAGTTDTQYF. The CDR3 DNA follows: TGTGCCAGCAGCGCGTACCGAGCGGGGACCACAGATACGCAGTATTTT.

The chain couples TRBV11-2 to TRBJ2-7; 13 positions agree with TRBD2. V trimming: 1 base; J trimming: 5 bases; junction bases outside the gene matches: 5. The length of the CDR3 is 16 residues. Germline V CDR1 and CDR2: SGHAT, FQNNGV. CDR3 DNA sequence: TGTGCCAGCAGCTTAGGTTTTGGACTAGCGGGGGACGAGCAGTACTTC. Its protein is CASSLGFGLAGDEQYF.